The clone carrying this T cell receptor beta chain was seen only once. The ends lost 5 bases at V and 4 bases at J; junction bases unmatched: 5. Germline V CDR1 and CDR2: SEHNR, FQNEAQ (reference sequence). The CDR3 has 15 residues. Assay used: immunoSEQ multiplex PCR; TCRdb lists only in-frame clones, some missing. The sample contains over 80,000 clones, approximately 90% of which appear only once. This sample is part of a study of T cell changes during pregnancy in multiple sclerosis. The sequencing here drew on peripheral blood, taken in the second trimester of pregnancy. The receptor was derived from a female donor in good health, enrolled as a control in a pregnancy study. The rearrangement links TRBV7-9 to TRBJ2-2, with 9 bases aligning to TRBD1. CDR3 region: CASSHPDRGTGELFF. DNA of the CDR3: TGTGCCAGCAGCCACCCGGACAGGGGCACCGGGGAGCTGTTTTTT.